This T cell receptor (beta chain) was found in a study of cytomegalovirus exposure and HLA in healthy donors. Points from the study as a whole: A further, later analysis showed that HLA-associated TCR beta chains (compared with equally common others) were more clonally expanded. Earlier analysis found most TCR beta V segments productive about 87% or about 30% of the time.

On this clone: As yet, its antigen is unknown.

PCR involved 60 Vbeta and 13 Jbeta primers. Sequencing used immunoSEQ multiplex PCR; TCRdb keeps in-frame clones, though not all of them. The sample holds 95,000 to 150,000 clones, about four fifths seen once. This CDR3 is built from 18 residues. Germline V gene data show CDR1 as LNHDA and CDR2 as SQIVND (reference sequence). Trimming took 3 bases from V and 3 from J, leaving 22 bases between them. The sample comprised PBMCs. The V call is TRBV19, the J call TRBJ2-3; the D gene is possibly TRBD1 (6 bases). The clonotype originates from a man between 18 and 29 years old in good health and CMV-seronegative. This CDR3 reads CASSIGMGALMKTDTQYF. The DNA for the CDR3 is TGTGCCAGTAGTATTGGAATGGGGGCCTTGATGAAGACAGATACGCAGTATTTT.